This TCR beta chain came from a study of cytomegalovirus exposure and HLA in healthy donors. This CDR3 is built from 13 residues. Germline CDR1 is SGHDT and CDR2 is YYEEEE. Trimming shortened V by 4 bases and J by 4 bases, and 11 bases separated the two germline ends. Study-level points and caveats: Upon later analysis, HLA-associated TCR beta chains proved more clonally expanded than other, equally common chains. It was taken for granted in presence/absence analyses that sequencing depth across donors was roughly uniform.

PCR primers comprised 60 Vbeta and 13 Jbeta primers. The method was immunoSEQ multiplex PCR; TCRdb's version includes in-frame clones alone and lacks a portion of them. The sample carries 150,000 or so clones, about 74% recorded once. On this clone itself: Antigen specificity is unknown.

The sequencing input was PBMCs. The TCR sequence derives from a male donor in good health and CMV-seronegative. The V and J genes are TRBV5-6 and TRBJ1-1; D not certain. The CDR3 bases are TGTGCCAGCAGCACCAGGTCCCTCACTGAAGCTTTCTTT. Protein: CASSTRSLTEAFF.